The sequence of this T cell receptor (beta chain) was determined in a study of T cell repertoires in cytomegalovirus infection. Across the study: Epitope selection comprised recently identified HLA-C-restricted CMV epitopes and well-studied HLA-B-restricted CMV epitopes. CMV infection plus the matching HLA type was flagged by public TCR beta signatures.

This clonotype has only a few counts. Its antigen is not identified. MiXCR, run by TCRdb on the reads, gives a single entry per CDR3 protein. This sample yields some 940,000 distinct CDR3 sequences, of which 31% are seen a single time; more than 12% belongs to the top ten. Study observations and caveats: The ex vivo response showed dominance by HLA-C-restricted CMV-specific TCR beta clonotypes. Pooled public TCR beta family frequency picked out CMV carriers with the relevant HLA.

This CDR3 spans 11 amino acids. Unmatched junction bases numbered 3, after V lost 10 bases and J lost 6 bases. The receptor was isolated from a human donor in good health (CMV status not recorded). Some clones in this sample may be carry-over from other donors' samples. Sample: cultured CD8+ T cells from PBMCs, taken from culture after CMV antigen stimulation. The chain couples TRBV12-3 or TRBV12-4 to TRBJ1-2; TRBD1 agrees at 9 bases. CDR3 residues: CATQGADGYTF. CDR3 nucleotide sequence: TGTGCCACACAGGGGGCGGATGGCTACACCTTC.